What follows is one TCR beta chain and its context. Its specificity is unknown. Overlapping HIV-1 Gag 15-mer peptides at 0.85 to 1 ug per peptide per mL were used. Sorted nonresponding memory CD4+ T cells were CD40L-negative, CD69-negative, CD45RO-high. Stimulated PBMCs had first been depleted of CD8+ T cells. This was the immunoSEQ version 4 assay in survey mode. Using immunoSEQ multiplex PCR, the repertoire was profiled, and TCRdb retains in-frame clones only, with some absent. The sample lists tens of thousands of clones; about 69% were seen once. Trimming cost V 6 bases and J 9 bases, with 27 bases left between them. The CDR3 covers 18 residues. Germline V lookup: CDR1 LNHNV, CDR2 YYDKDF (reference sequence). This entry comes from a study of persistence of HIV-infected CD4 T cells. Study-level background: A median of about 8 years of suppressive ART preceded sampling.

Study-level findings and limits: CMV- and Gag-responding cells had lower TCRbeta richness than CD3/CD28-responding cells. Rare CMV-responding cells carrying HIV-1 proviruses were not analyzed separately for TCR.

The sample consisted of CD4+ T cells sorted from PBMCs after approximately 19-hour stimulation, taken from a patient who received antiretroviral therapy. The chain recombines TRBV15 with TRBJ1-6, with a tentative D call TRBD1 (5 bases). The source of this sequence is an adult man with HIV who was CMV-seropositive. The CDR3 DNA sequence: TGTGCCACCAGGAATGCCCAAAACCGGGACCTGGGACGTTCACCCCTCCACTTT. Encoded protein: CATRNAQNRDLGRSPLHF.